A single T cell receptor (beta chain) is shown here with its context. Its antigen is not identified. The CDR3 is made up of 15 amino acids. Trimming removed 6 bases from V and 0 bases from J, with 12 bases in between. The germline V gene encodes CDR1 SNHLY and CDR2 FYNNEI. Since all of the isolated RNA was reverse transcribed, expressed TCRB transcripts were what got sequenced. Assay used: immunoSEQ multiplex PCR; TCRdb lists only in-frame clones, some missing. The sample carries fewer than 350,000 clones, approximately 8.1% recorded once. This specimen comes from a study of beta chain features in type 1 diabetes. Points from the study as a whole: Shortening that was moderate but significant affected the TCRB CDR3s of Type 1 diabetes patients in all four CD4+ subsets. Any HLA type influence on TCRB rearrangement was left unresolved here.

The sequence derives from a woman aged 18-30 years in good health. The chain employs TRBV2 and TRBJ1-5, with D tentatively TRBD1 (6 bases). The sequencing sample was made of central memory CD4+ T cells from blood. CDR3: CASSLGHNSNQPQHF. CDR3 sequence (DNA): TGTGCCAGCAGCCTGGGACACAATAGCAATCAGCCCCAGCATTTT.